Listed below are T cell receptor beta chains from one sample, sequenced in a study of blood T cell repertoires in COVID-19. Here immunoSEQ multiplex PCR was the method, and the copy in TCRdb shows in-frame clones only, minus some. The sample has a few hundred thousand clones, 85% to 90% seen once. The specimen was peripheral blood. The receptors originated from a woman aged 55-70 years with COVID-19, enrolled during active disease. Both conserved end residues are part of each CDR3. Each record gives: V gene, clone size, D gene, J gene, CDR3 protein, CDR3 DNA. A D gene is named only where the DNA matches it firmly. Size is omitted from some rows. Given values are once, few, many or a class for expanded clones.

>TRBV19|once|TRBD1|TRBJ1-2
CASSSRDRALNYGYTF
TGTGCCAGTAGTTCCCGGGACAGGGCCCTTAACTATGGCTACACCTTC
>TRBV5-1|NA|NA|TRBJ1-4
CASKVGDINEKLFF
TGCGCCAGCAAAGTTGGGGACATTAATGAAAAACTGTTTTTT
>TRBV28|NA|NA|TRBJ1-2
CASRRQADYGYTF
TGTGCCAGCAGACGACAGGCGGACTATGGCTACACCTTC
>TRBV30|NA|TRBD2|TRBJ2-2
CAWSVAGYGTGELFF
TGTGCCTGGAGTGTAGCGGGGTATGGGACCGGGGAGCTGTTTTTT
>TRBV6-5|NA|TRBD1|TRBJ1-5
CASSPRQGLNQPQHF
TGTGCCAGCAGTCCCCGACAGGGCCTCAATCAGCCCCAGCATTTT
>TRBV11-2|NA|TRBD2|TRBJ2-1
CASSSGGTSVGEQFF
TGTGCCAGCAGCTCGGGTGGGACTAGCGTGGGTGAGCAGTTCTTC
>TRBV20-1|NA|NA|TRBJ1-1
CSASDARAAEAFF
TGCAGTGCTAGTGATGCCCGCGCGGCTGAAGCTTTCTTT
>TRBV2|NA|NA|TRBJ1-1
CASSVVGEGKAFF
TGTGCCAGCAGTGTTGTAGGGGAAGGGAAAGCTTTCTTT
>TRBV6-5|NA|NA|TRBJ1-1
CASRPTTGTETIAFF
TGTGCCAGCAGGCCTACTACAGGGACCGAGACGATAGCTTTCTTT
>TRBV5-1|NA|TRBD1|TRBJ2-7
CASSLAGQDYEQYF
TGCGCCAGCAGCTTGGCGGGACAGGACTACGAGCAGTACTTC
>TRBV13|NA|TRBD2|TRBJ2-7
CASSSSGSSYEQYF
TGTGCCAGCAGCTCTAGCGGGAGCTCCTACGAGCAGTACTTC
>TRBV10-3|few|TRBD1|TRBJ2-7
CAISPGGASYEQYF
TGTGCCATCAGTCCAGGGGGCGCCTCCTACGAGCAGTACTTC
>TRBV7-9|NA|TRBD1|TRBJ1-2
CASRRTGGIFDYGYTF
TGTGCCAGCAGAAGGACAGGGGGCATTTTCGACTATGGCTACACCTTC
>TRBV11-2|once|NA|TRBJ1-1
CASSFNSNTEAFF
TGTGCCAGCAGCTTTAATAGTAACACTGAAGCTTTCTTT
>TRBV6-1|NA|NA|TRBJ2-5
CASSEAEQAIYDF
TGTGCCAGCAGTGAAGCAGAACAGGCTATCTACGACTTC
>TRBV30|NA|TRBD2|TRBJ2-1
CAWSPGLVVFGEQFF
TGTGCCTGGAGTCCGGGACTAGTGGTATTCGGTGAGCAGTTCTTC
>TRBV28|NA|TRBD1|TRBJ1-1
CASSFGDRATEAFF
TGTGCCAGCAGTTTCGGGGACAGGGCCACTGAAGCTTTCTTT
>TRBV6-1|NA|TRBD1|TRBJ2-1
CASSERPGQGRNEQFF
TGTGCCAGCAGCGAACGTCCGGGACAGGGGAGGAATGAGCAGTTCTTC
>TRBV7-7|NA|TRBD2|TRBJ2-3
CASSTRLAGKGADTQYF
TGTGCCAGCAGTACGAGACTAGCGGGAAAGGGTGCAGATACGCAGTATTTT
>TRBV5-6|NA|TRBD2|TRBJ2-5
CASSLTSGLETQYF
TGTGCCAGCAGCTTGACTAGCGGCTTGGAGACCCAGTACTTC
>TRBV5-1|NA|TRBD1|TRBJ1-2
CASSPGGTVYGYTF
TGCGCCAGCAGCCCGGGGGGGACAGTCTATGGCTACACCTTC
>TRBV15|NA|NA|TRBJ2-5
CATSSPGSKETQYF
TGTGCCACCAGCTCCCCCGGGTCAAAAGAGACCCAGTACTTC
>TRBV5-1|NA|TRBD1|TRBJ1-3
CASSLVGTGNIIYF
TGCGCCAGCAGCTTGGTTGGGACAGGAAACATCATATATTTT
>TRBV18|NA|NA|TRBJ1-1
CASSPARREAFF
TGTGCCAGCTCACCAGCCCGGAGGGAAGCTTTCTTT
>TRBV28|NA|NA|TRBJ2-3
CASSPREARAVRTDTQYF
TGTGCCAGCAGTCCCCGGGAAGCGCGGGCGGTACGCACAGATACGCAGTATTTT
>TRBV27|NA|TRBD1|TRBJ2-7
CASSRTGVTYEQYF
TGTGCCAGCAGTCGTACAGGGGTGACCTACGAGCAGTACTTC
>TRBV19|NA|TRBD2|TRBJ2-2
CASRWSSGRESTGELFF
TGTGCCAGTAGGTGGTCTAGCGGGAGGGAGAGCACCGGGGAGCTGTTTTTT
>TRBV15|NA|NA|TRBJ1-1
CATSSGGRGKTEAFF
TGTGCCACCAGCAGTGGAGGGCGGGGAAAAACTGAAGCTTTCTTT
>TRBV5-6|NA|NA|TRBJ2-7
CASSLAAGTYEQYF
TGTGCCAGCAGCCTGGCGGCGGGAACCTACGAGCAGTACTTC
>TRBV19|NA|TRBD2|TRBJ2-3
CASRASGRAGTDTQYF
TGTGCCAGTAGGGCTAGCGGGAGGGCCGGCACAGATACGCAGTATTTT
>TRBV10-3|NA|NA|TRBJ2-3
CASRTDGTDTQYF
TGTGCCAGCCGGACAGACGGCACAGATACGCAGTATTTT
>TRBV28|NA|NA|TRBJ1-2
CASTGINYGYTF
TGTGCCAGCACCGGGATCAACTATGGCTACACCTTC
>TRBV7-2|few|NA|TRBJ2-2
CASSLDPGVRTGELFF
TGTGCCAGCAGCTTAGATCCGGGAGTGCGCACCGGGGAGCTGTTTTTT
>TRBV29-1|NA|NA|TRBJ1-1
CSVTPWATMNTEAFF
TGCAGCGTTACCCCGTGGGCGACGATGAACACTGAAGCTTTCTTT
>TRBV5-1|few|NA|TRBJ2-5
CASSPYMITGVQETQYF
TGCGCCAGCAGCCCCTACATGATTACGGGAGTTCAAGAGACCCAGTACTTC
>TRBV27|once|TRBD2|TRBJ2-4
CASSSLAGLGKNIQYF
TGTGCCAGCAGTTCCCTAGCGGGATTGGGCAAAAACATTCAGTACTTC
>TRBV6-1|NA|NA|TRBJ2-1
CASSEAPRGNEQFF
TGTGCCAGCAGTGAAGCTCCCCGGGGCAATGAGCAGTTCTTC
>TRBV19|NA|NA|TRBJ2-1
CASSIEGGGRRSYNEQFF
TGTGCCAGTAGTATAGAGGGAGGGGGACGAAGATCCTACAATGAGCAGTTCTTC
>TRBV19|NA|NA|TRBJ1-1
CASSHPPPTEAFF
TGTGCCAGTAGCCATCCCCCCCCCACTGAAGCTTTCTTT
>TRBV5-1|NA|NA|TRBJ2-1
CASSPTTSTYNEQFF
TGCGCCAGCAGCCCTACTACCTCAACCTACAATGAGCAGTTCTTC
>TRBV11-3|NA|TRBD2|TRBJ2-7
CASSLDSGRPSIYEQYF
TGTGCCAGCAGCTTAGATAGCGGGAGGCCATCCATCTACGAGCAGTACTTC
>TRBV7-9|NA|TRBD1|TRBJ1-2
CASSANRGDGYTF
TGTGCCAGCAGCGCGAACAGGGGTGACGGCTACACCTTC
>TRBV9|once|NA|TRBJ1-4
CASSAGGGNEKLFF
TGTGCCAGCAGCGCTGGGGGGGGGAATGAAAAACTGTTTTTT